This TCR beta chain was recorded in a study of blood T cells in healthy people across ages. The study's findings and limits: Higher naive T cell percentage went strongly together with higher TCR beta diversity.

Notes on this clonotype: Its antigen is as yet unknown.

Primers used in a second PCR of roughly 7 to 11 cycles were a sample-barcoded 5' primer and a J-beta primer mix. TCRdb processed the 5' RACE reads anew with MiXCR; each CDR3 protein has one entry. The repertoire holds 380,000 or so distinct CDR3 sequences, with about 52% as singletons. V was shortened by 1 base and J by 1 base, with 7 bases between the two germline ends. This CDR3 region has 14 residues. In germline, CDR1 is KGHSH, CDR2 LQKENI. PBMCs, at least 6 million per sample, were isolated. Extraction of total RNA produced a minimum of 6 micrograms from each sample. Sample: blood. This chain connects TRBV18 to TRBJ1-2; possible D gene TRBD1, 5 bases. The TCR sequence derives from a man between 60 and 75 years old in good health. CDR3 DNA: TGTGCCAGCTCACCACAGACAGATAACTATGGCTACACCTTC. Its translation is CASSPQTDNYGYTF.